The T cell receptor (beta chain) described here comes from a study of PD-L1 blockade in urothelial cancer. Study-wide background: Males with urothelial cancer arising in the bladder constituted about 85% of the roughly 29 patients. Across blood samples, T cells had a median count of 141,255.

TCRdb's copy holds only in-frame clones and misses some; the assay was immunoSEQ multiplex PCR. The data contain tens of thousands of clones, 82% of them seen just once; the ten biggest clones take up over 7.5%. The CDR3 length is 14 residues. CDR1 is KGHSH and CDR2 is LQKENI in the germline V gene. Trimming stripped 2 bases from V and 3 bases from J, with 10 bases between. It was locally advanced or metastatic urothelial carcinoma that patients had. Sequencing used PBMCs, obtained around atezolizumab (anti-PD-L1) treatment. The V gene is TRBV18, the J gene TRBJ1-1; perhaps TRBD1 as D (6 bases). The receptor was derived from a man in his 70s with urothelial cancer. The CDR3 nucleotides are TGTGCCAGCTCACCAACAGGGAGAGACACTGAAGCTTTCTTT. Protein sequence: CASSPTGRDTEAFF.